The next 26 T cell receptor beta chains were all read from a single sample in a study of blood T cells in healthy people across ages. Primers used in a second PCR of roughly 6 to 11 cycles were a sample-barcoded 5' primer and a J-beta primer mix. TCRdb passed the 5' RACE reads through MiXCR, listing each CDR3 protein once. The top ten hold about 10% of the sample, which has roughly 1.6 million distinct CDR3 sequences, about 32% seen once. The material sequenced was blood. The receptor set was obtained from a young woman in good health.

In nucleotides, the CDR3 is TGCAGTGCTAGACGAGGGCTAGCCAACAATGAGCAGTTCTTC. Residues: CSARRGLANNEQFF. J is TRBJ2-1 and V is TRBV20-1; a possible D gene is TRBD2 (5 bases). Germline V CDR1 and CDR2: DFQATT, SNEGSKA (reference sequence). This CDR3 is 14 amino acids long. V dropped 2 bases and J dropped 5 bases, with 13 bases sitting between them.

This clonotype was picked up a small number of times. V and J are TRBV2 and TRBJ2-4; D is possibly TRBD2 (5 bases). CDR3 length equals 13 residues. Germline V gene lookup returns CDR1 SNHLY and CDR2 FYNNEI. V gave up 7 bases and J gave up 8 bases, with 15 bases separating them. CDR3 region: CASNLGPEDIQYF. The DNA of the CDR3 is TGTGCCAGCAATTTAGGCCCGGAGGACATTCAGTACTTC.

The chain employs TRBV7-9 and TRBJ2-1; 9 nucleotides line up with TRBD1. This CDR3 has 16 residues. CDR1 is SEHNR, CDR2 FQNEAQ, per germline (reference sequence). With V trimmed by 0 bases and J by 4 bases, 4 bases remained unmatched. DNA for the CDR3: TGTGCCAGCAGCTTAGCCGGGACAGGGATATACAATGAGCAGTTCTTC. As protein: CASSLAGTGIYNEQFF.

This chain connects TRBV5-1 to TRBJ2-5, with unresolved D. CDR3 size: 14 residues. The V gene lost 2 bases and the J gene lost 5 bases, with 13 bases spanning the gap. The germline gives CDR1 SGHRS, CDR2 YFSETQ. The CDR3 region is CASSLRASTETQYF. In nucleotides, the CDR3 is TGCGCCAGCAGCTTAAGGGCAAGCACGGAGACCCAGTACTTC. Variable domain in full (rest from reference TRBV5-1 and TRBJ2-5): KAGVTQTPRYLIKTRGQQVTLSCSPISGHRSVSWYQQTPGQGLQFLFEYFSETQRNKGNFPGRFSGRQFSNSRSEMNVSTLELGDSALYLCASSLRASTETQYFGPGTRLLVL.

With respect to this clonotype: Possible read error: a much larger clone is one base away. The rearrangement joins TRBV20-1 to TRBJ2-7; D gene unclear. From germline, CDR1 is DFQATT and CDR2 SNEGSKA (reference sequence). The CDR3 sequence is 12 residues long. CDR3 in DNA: TGCAATGCATCTCGCGAGCCCTACGAGCAGTACTTC. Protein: CNASREPYEQYF.

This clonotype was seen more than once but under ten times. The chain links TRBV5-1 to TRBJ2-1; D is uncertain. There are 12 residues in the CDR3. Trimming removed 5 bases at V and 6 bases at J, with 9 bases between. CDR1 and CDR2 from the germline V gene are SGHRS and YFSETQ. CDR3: CASREPTNEQFF. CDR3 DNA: TGCGCCAGCAGGGAACCTACCAATGAGCAGTTCTTC.

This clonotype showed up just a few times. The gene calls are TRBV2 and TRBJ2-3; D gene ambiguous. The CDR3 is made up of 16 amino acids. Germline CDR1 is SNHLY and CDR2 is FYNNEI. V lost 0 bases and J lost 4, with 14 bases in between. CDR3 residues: CASSEAFGPGPDTQYF. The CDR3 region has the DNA TGTGCCAGCAGTGAAGCTTTCGGCCCGGGCCCAGATACGCAGTATTTT.

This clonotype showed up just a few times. The CDR3 here is CASRNTRSEQFF. The CDR3 bases are TGTGCCAGCAGGAACACGAGGAGTGAGCAGTTCTTC. J is TRBJ2-1 and V is TRBV6-5; no clear D. Trimming removed 6 bases from V and 9 bases from J, with 12 bases in between. Germline V lookup: CDR1 MNHEY, CDR2 SVGAGI. This CDR3 region has 12 residues.

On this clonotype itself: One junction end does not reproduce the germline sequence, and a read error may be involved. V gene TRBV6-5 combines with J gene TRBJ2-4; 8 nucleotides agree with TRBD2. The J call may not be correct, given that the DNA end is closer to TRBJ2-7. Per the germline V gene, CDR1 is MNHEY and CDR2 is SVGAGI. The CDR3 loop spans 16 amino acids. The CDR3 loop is CTSSYSRLALEYEQYF. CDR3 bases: TGTACCAGCAGTTACTCCCGACTAGCGTTAGAGTACGAGCAGTACTTC.

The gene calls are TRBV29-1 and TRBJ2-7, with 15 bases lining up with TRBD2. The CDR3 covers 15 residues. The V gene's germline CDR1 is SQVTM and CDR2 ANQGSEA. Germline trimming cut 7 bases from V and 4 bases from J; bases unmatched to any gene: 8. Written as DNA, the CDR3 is TGCAGCGCTTACGGACTAGCGGGAGGGTCATACGAGCAGTACTTC. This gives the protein CSAYGLAGGSYEQYF.

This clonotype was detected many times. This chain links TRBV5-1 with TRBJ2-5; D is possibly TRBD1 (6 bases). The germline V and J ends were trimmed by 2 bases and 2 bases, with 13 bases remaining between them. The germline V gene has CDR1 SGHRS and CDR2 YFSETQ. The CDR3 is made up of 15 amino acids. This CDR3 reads CASSFSGHQQETQYF. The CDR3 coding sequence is TGCGCCAGCAGCTTTTCGGGACACCAGCAAGAGACCCAGTACTTC.

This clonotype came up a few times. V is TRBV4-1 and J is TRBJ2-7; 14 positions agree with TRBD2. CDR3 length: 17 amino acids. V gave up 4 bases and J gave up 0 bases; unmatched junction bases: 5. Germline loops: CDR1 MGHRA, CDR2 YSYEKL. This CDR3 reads CASSPEGLAGVSYEQYF. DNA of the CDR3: TGCGCCAGCAGCCCCGAGGGACTAGCGGGGGTCTCCTACGAGCAGTACTTC.

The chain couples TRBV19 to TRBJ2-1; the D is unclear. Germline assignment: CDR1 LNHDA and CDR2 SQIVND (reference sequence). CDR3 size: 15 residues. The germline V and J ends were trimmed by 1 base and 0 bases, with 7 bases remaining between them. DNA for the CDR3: TGTGCCAGTAGTATAGGGATGAGCTCCTACAATGAGCAGTTCTTC. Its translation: CASSIGMSSYNEQFF.

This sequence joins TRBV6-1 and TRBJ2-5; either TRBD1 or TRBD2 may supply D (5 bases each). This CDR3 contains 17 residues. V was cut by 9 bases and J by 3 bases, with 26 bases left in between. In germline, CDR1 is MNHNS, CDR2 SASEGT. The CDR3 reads CASCAPTYRDGEETQYF. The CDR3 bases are TGTGCCAGTTGTGCTCCAACCTACCGGGACGGAGAAGAGACCCAGTACTTC.

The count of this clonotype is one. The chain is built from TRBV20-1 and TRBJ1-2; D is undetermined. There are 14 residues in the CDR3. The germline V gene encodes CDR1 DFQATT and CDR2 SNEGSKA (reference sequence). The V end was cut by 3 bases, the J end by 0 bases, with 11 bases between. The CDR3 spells CSARASKANYGYTF. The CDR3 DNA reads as TGCAGTGCTAGGGCTTCCAAGGCTAACTATGGCTACACCTTC.

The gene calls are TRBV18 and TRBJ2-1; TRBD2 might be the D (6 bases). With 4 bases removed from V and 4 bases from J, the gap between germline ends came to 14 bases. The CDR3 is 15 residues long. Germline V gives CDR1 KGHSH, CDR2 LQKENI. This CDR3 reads CASSQTRLVYNEQFF. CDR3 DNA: TGTGCCAGCTCACAGACGAGACTAGTTTACAATGAGCAGTTCTTC.

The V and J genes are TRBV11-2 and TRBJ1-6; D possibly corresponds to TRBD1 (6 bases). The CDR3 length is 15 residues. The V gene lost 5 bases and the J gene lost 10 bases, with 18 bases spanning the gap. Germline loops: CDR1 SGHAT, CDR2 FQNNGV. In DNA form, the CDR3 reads TGTGCCAGCAGCCTAAGGGGGGGGAAGGAGTCACCCCTCCACTTT. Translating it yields CASSLRGGKESPLHF.

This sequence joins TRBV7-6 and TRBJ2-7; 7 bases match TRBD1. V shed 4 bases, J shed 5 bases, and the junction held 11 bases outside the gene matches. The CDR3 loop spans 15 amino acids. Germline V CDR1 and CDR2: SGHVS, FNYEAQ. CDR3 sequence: CASSSSTGAIHEQYF. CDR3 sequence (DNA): TGTGCCAGCAGCTCTTCAACAGGGGCTATCCACGAGCAGTACTTC.

The CDR3 nucleotides read TGTGCCAGCAGCGTACAAAGCGGGAGGGACACCGGGGAGCTGTTTTTT. The encoded protein is CASSVQSGRDTGELFF. The chain uses TRBV9 and TRBJ2-2; 10 nucleotides agree with TRBD2. CDR3 length: 16 amino acids. V trimming: 1 base; J trimming: 3 bases; junction bases outside the gene matches: 3. Germline-derived CDR1 and CDR2 are SGDLS and YYNGEE. Full variable domain (outside the CDR3, taken from reference TRBV9 and TRBJ2-2): DSGVTQTPKHLITATGQRVTLRCSPRSGDLSVYWYQQSLDQGLQFLIQYYNGEERAKGNILERFSAQQFPDLHSELNLSSLELGDSALYFCASSVQSGRDTGELFFGEGSRLTVL.

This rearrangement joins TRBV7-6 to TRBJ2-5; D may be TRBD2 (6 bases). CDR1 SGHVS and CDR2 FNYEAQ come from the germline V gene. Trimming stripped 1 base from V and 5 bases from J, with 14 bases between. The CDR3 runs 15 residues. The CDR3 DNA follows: TGTGCCAGCAGCTTAGTAGGAGGGCCAATCGAGACCCAGTACTTC. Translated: CASSLVGGPIETQYF.

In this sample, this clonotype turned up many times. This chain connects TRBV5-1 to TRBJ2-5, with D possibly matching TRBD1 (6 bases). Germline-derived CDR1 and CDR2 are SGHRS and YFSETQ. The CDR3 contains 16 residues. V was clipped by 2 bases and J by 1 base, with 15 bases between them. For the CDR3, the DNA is TGCGCCAGCAGCTTCGGACAGCCCAGGATCCAAGAGACCCAGTACTTC. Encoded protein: CASSFGQPRIQETQYF.

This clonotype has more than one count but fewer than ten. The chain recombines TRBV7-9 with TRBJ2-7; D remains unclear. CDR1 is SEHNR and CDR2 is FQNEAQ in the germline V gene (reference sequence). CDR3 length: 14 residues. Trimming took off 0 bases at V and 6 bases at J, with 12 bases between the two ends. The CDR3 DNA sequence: TGTGCCAGCAGCTTAGCGACGCCTCTTAGCGAGCAGTACTTC. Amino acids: CASSLATPLSEQYF. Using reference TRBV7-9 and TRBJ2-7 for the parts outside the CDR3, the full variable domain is DTGVSQNPRHKITKRGQNVTFRCDPISEHNRLYWYRQTLGQGPEFLTYFQNEAQLEKSRLLSDRFSAERPKGSFSTLEIQRTEQGDSAMYLCASSLATPLSEQYFGPGTRLTVT.

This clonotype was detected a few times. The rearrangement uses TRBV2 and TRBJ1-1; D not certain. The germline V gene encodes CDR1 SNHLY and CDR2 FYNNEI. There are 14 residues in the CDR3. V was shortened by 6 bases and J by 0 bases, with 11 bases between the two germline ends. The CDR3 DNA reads TGTGCCAGCAGGCCAACACTGATGAACACTGAAGCTTTCTTT. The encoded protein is CASRPTLMNTEAFF.

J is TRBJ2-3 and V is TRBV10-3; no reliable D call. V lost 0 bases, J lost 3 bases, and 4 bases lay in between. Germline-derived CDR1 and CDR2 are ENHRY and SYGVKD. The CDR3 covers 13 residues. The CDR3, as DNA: TGTGCCATCAGTGAGTCGTATACAGATACGCAGTATTTT. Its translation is CAISESYTDTQYF.

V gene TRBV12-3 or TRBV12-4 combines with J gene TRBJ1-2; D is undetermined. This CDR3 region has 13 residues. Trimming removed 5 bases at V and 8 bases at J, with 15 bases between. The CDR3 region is CASSPRPSWGYTF. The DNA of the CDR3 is TGTGCCAGCAGTCCCCGACCGAGCTGGGGCTACACCTTC.

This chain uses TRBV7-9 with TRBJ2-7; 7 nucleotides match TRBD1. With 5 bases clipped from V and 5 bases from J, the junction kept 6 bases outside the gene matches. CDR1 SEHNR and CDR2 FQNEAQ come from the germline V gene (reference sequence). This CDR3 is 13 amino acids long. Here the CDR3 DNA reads TGTGCCAGCAGCGTTGGGACAGCACACGAGCAGTACTTC. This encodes CASSVGTAHEQYF.